The clone carrying this T cell receptor (beta chain) was counted a single time. The antigen remains undetermined. Here immunoSEQ multiplex PCR was the method, and the copy in TCRdb shows in-frame clones only, minus some. This sample has approximately 20,000 clones, with 65% to 90% found just once. The record originates from a study of T cell responses to AZD1222 COVID-19 vaccine. The study, taken as a whole, reports: Unmutated variant regions reportedly attract nearly half of all spike-specific TCRs.

CDR1 is MNHEY and CDR2 is SMNVEV in the germline V gene (reference sequence). The ends were cut back, 5 bases at V and 4 bases at J, with 11 bases in the middle. This CDR3 comprises 13 residues. This specimen consisted of peripheral blood, obtained on day 0 of AZD1222 vaccination. The receptor was isolated from an adult in good health. The chain uses TRBV27 and TRBJ1-1; D not resolved. The CDR3 coding sequence is TGTGCCAGCAGTCCAAGTAAGGGCACTGAAGCTTTCTTT. Its translation: CASSPSKGTEAFF.